The clone carrying this T cell receptor beta chain was observed a handful of times. RNA transcripts were the template for amplifying TCR beta CDR3 regions. The TCR CDR3 was amplified in a first-round RT-PCR using the HTBI primer set. TCRdb itself ran the multiplex PCR reads through MiXCR, one entry per CDR3 protein. The top ten clones hold roughly a sixth of a sample with roughly 720,000 distinct CDR3 sequences, 15% to 20% of them seen once. Germline CDR1 is DFQATT and CDR2 is SNEGSKA (reference sequence). CDR3 size: 13 residues. The data originate from a study of T cells in Graves' hyperthyroidism and ophthalmopathy.

This receptor was taken from a man aged 45-65 years with Graves' hyperthyroidism. Sequenced input: blood. The V and J genes are TRBV20-1 and TRBJ2-7, with 11 bases matching TRBD2. As DNA, the CDR3 is TGCAGGGTACTAGCGGGAGACTCCTACGAGCAGTACTTC. It specifies CRVLAGDSYEQYF.